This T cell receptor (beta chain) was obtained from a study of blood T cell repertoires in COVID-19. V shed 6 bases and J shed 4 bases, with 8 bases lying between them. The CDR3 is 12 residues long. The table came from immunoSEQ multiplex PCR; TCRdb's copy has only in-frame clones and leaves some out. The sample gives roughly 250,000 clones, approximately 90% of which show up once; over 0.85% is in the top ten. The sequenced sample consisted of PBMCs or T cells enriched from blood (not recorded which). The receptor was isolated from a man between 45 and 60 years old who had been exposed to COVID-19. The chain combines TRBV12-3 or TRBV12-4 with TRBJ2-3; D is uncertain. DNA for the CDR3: TGTGCCAGCAGCCTTACATCAGATACGCAGTATTTT. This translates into CASSLTSDTQYF.